The rows below give T cell receptor beta chains drawn from one sample of a study of cytomegalovirus exposure and HLA in healthy donors. Libraries were prepared by immunoSEQ multiplex PCR; TCRdb keeps only in-frame clonotypes and omits some of them. Seen here are approximately 180,000 clones, about three quarters observed once, and the top ten hold 0.95% to 1.4%. The sample was PBMCs. All receptors derive from a woman between 35 and 50 years old in good health and CMV-seronegative. Both conserved end residues are part of each CDR3. The D gene is left open where the match is weak. Clone size appears in some rows only: once, few, many, or a class for an expanded clone.

V gene: TRBV30
J gene: TRBJ1-3
D gene: TRBD1
clone size: -
CDR3 protein: CAWSGTGLSISGNTIYF
CDR3 DNA: TGTGCCTGGAGTGGGACAGGGCTGTCGATCTCTGGAAACACCATATATTTT

V gene: TRBV15
J gene: TRBJ2-2
D gene: TRBD2
clone size: few
CDR3 protein: CATSRDHGGLAGGPYTGELFF
CDR3 DNA: TGTGCCACCAGCAGAGATCATGGTGGACTAGCGGGAGGGCCTTACACCGGGGAGCTGTTTTTT

V gene: TRBV6-5
J gene: TRBJ1-1
D gene: TRBD1
clone size: -
CDR3 protein: CASRGQVMNTEAFF
CDR3 DNA: TGTGCCAGCAGGGGACAGGTCATGAACACTGAAGCTTTCTTT

V gene: TRBV9
J gene: TRBJ2-3
D gene: TRBD2
clone size: few
CDR3 protein: CASSGRTSGLTDTQYF
CDR3 DNA: TGTGCCAGCAGCGGCAGGACTAGCGGCCTCACAGATACGCAGTATTTT

V gene: TRBV7-9
J gene: TRBJ2-1
D gene: -
clone size: -
CDR3 protein: CASSKEAYNEQFF
CDR3 DNA: TGTGCCAGCAGCAAAGAGGCCTACAATGAGCAGTTCTTC

V gene: TRBV7-3
J gene: TRBJ2-2
D gene: TRBD2
clone size: -
CDR3 protein: CASSYSGGAGELFF
CDR3 DNA: TGTGCCAGCAGCTACAGTGGGGGGGCCGGGGAGCTGTTTTTT

V gene: TRBV6-5
J gene: TRBJ2-7
D gene: TRBD1
clone size: -
CDR3 protein: CASRPGQGTYEQYF
CDR3 DNA: TGTGCCAGCAGACCTGGACAGGGAACCTACGAGCAGTACTTC

V gene: TRBV5-6
J gene: TRBJ1-4
D gene: TRBD1
clone size: -
CDR3 protein: CASSLAGGEATNEKLFF
CDR3 DNA: TGTGCCAGCAGCTTGGCAGGGGGCGAAGCAACTAATGAAAAACTGTTTTTT

V gene: TRBV15
J gene: TRBJ1-4
D gene: TRBD1
clone size: -
CDR3 protein: CATSRKRDRESEKLFF
CDR3 DNA: TGTGCCACCAGCAGAAAAAGGGACAGGGAGTCGGAAAAACTGTTTTTT

V gene: TRBV9
J gene: TRBJ2-7
D gene: -
clone size: -
CDR3 protein: CASSPINPGFNEQYF
CDR3 DNA: TGTGCCAGCAGCCCTATTAATCCGGGGTTCAACGAGCAGTACTTC

V gene: TRBV29-1
J gene: TRBJ1-1
D gene: -
clone size: few
CDR3 protein: CSVSSGYEAFF
CDR3 DNA: TGCAGCGTTAGTTCGGGGTATGAAGCTTTCTTT

V gene: TRBV7-2
J gene: TRBJ1-1
D gene: TRBD1
clone size: few
CDR3 protein: CASSLVGQGGTEAFF
CDR3 DNA: TGTGCCAGCAGCTTAGTTGGACAGGGAGGGACTGAAGCTTTCTTT

V gene: TRBV11-2
J gene: TRBJ2-5
D gene: -
clone size: -
CDR3 protein: CASSLGGNQETQYF
CDR3 DNA: TGTGCCAGCAGCCTGGGAGGAAACCAAGAGACCCAGTACTTC

V gene: TRBV2
J gene: TRBJ2-2
D gene: TRBD1
clone size: -
CDR3 protein: CASRGKEDRTNTGELFF
CDR3 DNA: TGTGCCAGCAGGGGGAAAGAGGACAGGACGAACACCGGGGAGCTGTTTTTT

V gene: TRBV4-2
J gene: TRBJ1-3
D gene: -
clone size: -
CDR3 protein: CASSQSTGSGNTIYF
CDR3 DNA: TGTGCCAGCAGCCAAAGTACCGGCTCTGGAAACACCATATATTTT

V gene: TRBV7-9
J gene: TRBJ1-2
D gene: -
clone size: -
CDR3 protein: CASSLMEGHYGYTF
CDR3 DNA: TGTGCCAGCAGCTTGATGGAGGGCCATTATGGCTACACCTTC

V gene: TRBV30
J gene: TRBJ1-1
D gene: TRBD1
clone size: once
CDR3 protein: CAWSGLTGGPFTEAFF
CDR3 DNA: TGTGCCTGGAGTGGATTGACAGGGGGTCCTTTTACTGAAGCTTTCTTT

V gene: TRBV7-9
J gene: TRBJ1-2
D gene: TRBD1
clone size: few
CDR3 protein: CASSLDSGQGTGYTF
CDR3 DNA: TGTGCCAGCAGCTTAGATTCGGGACAGGGCACTGGCTACACCTTC

V gene: TRBV30
J gene: TRBJ1-2
D gene: -
clone size: -
CDR3 protein: CAWSVGGVSRGYTF
CDR3 DNA: TGTGCCTGGAGTGTAGGCGGGGTTTCGCGGGGCTACACCTTC

V gene: TRBV18
J gene: TRBJ2-1
D gene: TRBD2
clone size: -
CDR3 protein: CASSSLAGEREGQFF
CDR3 DNA: TGTGCCAGCTCATCTCTAGCGGGAGAGAGGGAGGGGCAGTTCTTC

V gene: TRBV4-3
J gene: TRBJ1-2
D gene: TRBD1
clone size: -
CDR3 protein: CASSQAGTETNYGYTF
CDR3 DNA: TGCGCCAGCAGCCAGGCCGGGACAGAAACTAACTATGGCTACACCTTC

V gene: TRBV5-1
J gene: TRBJ2-2
D gene: -
clone size: -
CDR3 protein: CASSLAGGNGELFF
CDR3 DNA: TGCGCCAGCAGCTTGGCCGGGGGTAACGGGGAGCTGTTTTTT

V gene: TRBV19
J gene: TRBJ1-1
D gene: -
clone size: -
CDR3 protein: CASSMSHRNTEAFF
CDR3 DNA: TGTGCCAGTAGTATGAGTCACAGAAACACTGAAGCTTTCTTT

V gene: TRBV11-3
J gene: TRBJ2-3
D gene: TRBD2
clone size: -
CDR3 protein: CASSFRLAGDLGGTDTQYF
CDR3 DNA: TGTGCCAGCAGCTTCCGACTAGCGGGAGATTTAGGGGGCACAGATACGCAGTATTTT